Below, 14 T cell receptor beta chains from the same sample are listed, as sequenced in a study of T cells in tuberculosis. The repertoire was sequenced with immunoSEQ multiplex PCR; TCRdb's copy has only in-frame clones and lacks some. Seen here are more than 35,000 clones, nearly 95% observed once, and the top ten hold around 7.5%. The sample was PBMCs. These receptors all stem from a donor between 5 and 29 years old with latent tuberculosis or without tuberculosis infection.

The chain is built from TRBV19 and TRBJ2-7; TRBD1 might be the D (6 bases). V shed 5 bases and J shed 2 bases, with 16 bases lying between them. Germline V CDR1 and CDR2: LNHDA, SQIVND (reference sequence). The CDR3 runs 15 residues. The CDR3 spells CASSGRGGLTYEQYF. The CDR3 nucleotides read TGTGCCAGTAGTGGTAGAGGGGGATTGACCTACGAGCAGTACTTC.

The rearrangement uses TRBV11-1 and TRBJ1-2; 9 bases are a match to TRBD1. The CDR3 runs to 15 residues. V shed 1 base, J shed 2 bases, and the junction held 2 bases outside the gene matches. CDR1 SGHAT and CDR2 FQDESV come from the germline V gene (reference sequence). DNA of the CDR3: TGTGCCAGCAGCTTAGAAGGGACAGGGAACTATGGCTACACCTTC. Its protein is CASSLEGTGNYGYTF.

The chain employs TRBV12-5 and TRBJ1-1; tentatively, D is TRBD1 (5 bases). The CDR3 runs 13 residues. Germline values: CDR1 LGHNT, CDR2 FRNRAP. Trimming cost V 8 bases and J 4 bases, with 14 bases left between them. The CDR3 loop is CASSLGGGTEAFF. The CDR3 nucleotides read TGTGCTAGTTCATTGGGCGGGGGCACTGAAGCTTTCTTT.

The rearrangement joins TRBV30 to TRBJ1-3; D not certain. Germline V CDR1 and CDR2: GTSNPN, SVGIG (reference sequence). CDR3 size: 15 residues. V lost 1 base and J lost 0, with 10 bases in between. The CDR3: CAWSGRASSGNTIYF. The CDR3 nucleotides are TGTGCCTGGAGTGGCAGAGCGAGCTCTGGAAACACCATATATTTT.

The chain uses TRBV11-2 and TRBJ2-7, with D maybe TRBD1 (5 bases). V was clipped by 0 bases and J by 0 bases, with 9 bases between them. Germline V lookup: CDR1 SGHAT, CDR2 FQNNGV. The CDR3 spans 15 residues. The CDR3 loop reads CASSLDGALSYEQYF. DNA of the CDR3: TGTGCCAGCAGCTTAGATGGGGCCCTCTCCTACGAGCAGTACTTC.

The chain combines TRBV5-1 with TRBJ2-6; TRBD1 might be the D (5 bases). The CDR3 is 15 residues long. V lost 4 bases and J 2 bases, leaving 10 bases between the germline ends. The germline V gene has CDR1 SGHRS and CDR2 YFSETQ. The chain's CDR3 is CASSPSGPGANVLTF. The CDR3 nucleotides are TGCGCCAGCAGCCCCTCAGGGCCTGGGGCCAACGTCCTGACTTTC.

The rearrangement joins TRBV5-1 to TRBJ1-2, with 8 bases identical to TRBD1. The length of the CDR3 is 15 residues. Germline V CDR1 and CDR2: SGHRS, YFSETQ. The trim removed 3 bases at V and 8 bases at J, leaving 12 bases unmatched. CDR3 protein: CASSSLSTGAAGYTF. CDR3 DNA: TGCGCCAGCAGCTCTCTATCGACAGGGGCGGCCGGCTACACCTTC.

The V gene is TRBV10-3, the J gene TRBJ2-7, with 7 bases that match TRBD2. The CDR3 totals 13 residues. In germline, CDR1 is ENHRY, CDR2 SYGVKD. The J segment lost 5 bases and the V segment lost 4 bases, leaving 5 bases of the junction unmatched. Here the CDR3 reads CAISGGSIHEQYF. CDR3 coding DNA: TGTGCCATCAGTGGCGGGAGCATCCACGAGCAGTACTTC.

The rearrangement uses TRBV7-9 and TRBJ2-1, with 8 positions matching TRBD2. V gave up 1 base and J gave up 4 bases; unmatched junction bases: 9. Germline V gene lookup returns CDR1 SEHNR and CDR2 FQNEAQ (reference sequence). The CDR3 consists of 17 residues. The CDR3 spells CASSLGAAGVRYNEQFF. CDR3 nucleotides: TGTGCCAGCAGCTTAGGGGCAGCGGGAGTGCGGTACAATGAGCAGTTCTTC.

V and J are TRBV4-1 and TRBJ1-4, with D maybe TRBD1 (6 bases). V was pared by 4 bases and J by 4 bases, with 13 bases between. The length of the CDR3 is 15 residues. The germline V gene encodes CDR1 MGHRA and CDR2 YSYEKL. The DNA for the CDR3 is TGCGCCAGCAGCCGAGACACAGGGTATAATGAAAAACTGTTTTTT. As protein: CASSRDTGYNEKLFF.

This sequence joins TRBV5-1 and TRBJ2-3, with 7 bases lining up with TRBD1. Germline V gives CDR1 SGHRS, CDR2 YFSETQ. J was trimmed by 2 bases and V by 0 bases; bases with no gene match: 3. The CDR3 is 15 residues long. The CDR3 coding sequence is TGCGCCAGCAGCTTGGCCACAGGGGTCACAGATACGCAGTATTTT. It translates to CASSLATGVTDTQYF.

The chain joins TRBV19 to TRBJ1-1; D gene unclear. Trimming removed 3 bases from V and 3 bases from J, with 8 bases in between. This CDR3 has 13 amino acids. The V gene's germline CDR1 is LNHDA and CDR2 SQIVND (reference sequence). CDR3 DNA: TGTGCCAGTAGTATCCTACGGTACACTGAAGCTTTCTTT. The encoded protein is CASSILRYTEAFF.

This clone was counted once. This chain links TRBV27 with TRBJ1-5, with D possibly matching TRBD1 (6 bases). CDR3 size: 14 residues. The germline V and J ends were trimmed by 2 bases and 6 bases, with 11 bases remaining between them. Germline V CDR1 and CDR2: MNHEY, SMNVEV (reference sequence). The CDR3 spells CASSLGTGRQPQHF. The CDR3 bases are TGTGCCAGCAGTTTAGGTACAGGGCGTCAGCCCCAGCATTTT.

This clone has a single count. This CDR3 reads CASNTGDDQPQHF. Written as DNA, the CDR3 is TGTGCCAGCAATACAGGGGACGATCAGCCCCAGCATTTT. The J gene is TRBJ1-5, the V gene TRBV6-5; 7 bases agree with TRBD1. The CDR3 is 13 residues long. V dropped 7 bases and J dropped 5; count of bases not matched to a gene: 5. Germline V gives CDR1 MNHEY, CDR2 SVGAGI.